This T cell receptor (beta chain) is drawn from a study of T cell repertoires in cytomegalovirus infection. The overall study: Shared public TCR beta signatures pointed to both CMV infection and a matching HLA type.

The CDR3 runs to 15 residues. Trimming removed 1 base at V and 3 bases at J, with 10 bases between. Germline V gene sequence: CDR1 SGHVS, CDR2 FNYEAQ. The sample holds many counts of this clonotype. Its target is unknown. TCRdb analysed the reads with MiXCR anew, one entry per CDR3 protein. The repertoire includes about 830,000 distinct CDR3 sequences, roughly 33% of them detected once, and 9.5% to 15% sits in the top ten. The sequencing here drew on cultured CD8+ T cells from PBMCs, taken from culture after CMV antigen stimulation. The rearrangement links TRBV7-6 to TRBJ2-1; D uncertain. This TCR came from a human donor in good health (CMV status not recorded). Some clones in this sample may be carry-over from other donors' samples. The CDR3 region has the DNA TGTGCCAGCAGCTTAGGCAGGCTACTCTACAATGAGCAGTTCTTC. Translated, it gives CASSLGRLLYNEQFF.